These T cell receptor beta chains were read from a single sample in a study of T-cell reconstitution after alpha-beta-depleted transplantation in children. Via MiXCR, TCRdb re-called the PCR reads, giving one row per CDR3 protein. Of under 50,000 distinct CDR3 sequences listed, roughly 50% were seen once; the top ten hold around two fifths. Source: peripheral blood, taken before TCRalphabeta/CD19-depleted stem cell transplant. These receptors all stem from a boy in the first two years of life with SCID, due to receive a stem cell transplant. Each CDR3 is given with its conserved first and last residue. Each record gives: D gene, clone size, V gene, J gene, CDR3 protein. The D gene is left open where the match is weak. The size entry is marked missing in some rows and otherwise reads once, few, many or a size class.

>.|.|TRBV12-3/TRBV12-4|TRBJ1-2
CASTLGHGGYTF
>.|.|TRBV5-1|TRBJ2-3
CASSLARTGTDTDTQYF
>.|many|TRBV6-5|TRBJ1-6
CASSYLLAANNSPLHF
>.|many|TRBV9|TRBJ2-1
CASSVMSGHDEQFF
>.|.|TRBV20-1|TRBJ2-3
CSPLGGQTDTQYF
>.|.|TRBV20-1|TRBJ2-7
CSARDHAGHIYEQYF
>.|.|TRBV7-2|TRBJ2-2
CASSSRRTNTGELFF
>.|.|TRBV25-1|TRBJ1-5
CASSESGTLRPQHF
>.|.|TRBV7-8|TRBJ2-7
CASKLDPSYEQYF
>.|once|TRBV5-6|TRBJ2-7
CASSQTTYGPYEQYF
>.|few|TRBV7-2|TRBJ2-5
CASSLQQETQYF
>.|.|TRBV20-1|TRBJ1-5
CSARLGGRSNQPQHF
>TRBD1|.|TRBV7-3|TRBJ1-1
CASSSQQGSTEAFF
>TRBD1|few|TRBV27|TRBJ1-2
CASSKRQGVNYGYTF
>.|once|TRBV2|TRBJ1-5
CASSRVHQPQHF
>.|.|TRBV6-2/TRBV6-3|TRBJ1-2
CASQRGDYGYTF
>.|.|TRBV6-1|TRBJ2-7
CASSEAPTYEQYF
>.|.|TRBV18|TRBJ2-7
CASSPPNGWTGEQYF
>.|.|TRBV27|TRBJ2-7
CASSLFLGSRYEQYF
>TRBD1|many|TRBV7-2|TRBJ1-2
CASSSDRGWGGYTF
>TRBD2|.|TRBV20-1|TRBJ2-2
CSGLATNTGELFF
>TRBD1|.|TRBV4-2|TRBJ1-1
CASSQRQGGLERAFF
>.|.|TRBV15|TRBJ2-4
CATSRDNSGNIQYF
>.|.|TRBV4-1|TRBJ1-1
CASSGGNRLEAFF
>TRBD1|.|TRBV29-1|TRBJ2-1
CSVGTGGYNEQFF
>.|few|TRBV20-1|TRBJ2-5
CSAPPRGTAGTQYF
>.|.|TRBV20-1|TRBJ2-5
CSARAWTGSQETQYF
>TRBD1|.|TRBV12-3/TRBV12-4|TRBJ1-5
CASTEGAVYQPQHF
>TRBD2|.|TRBV6-4|TRBJ2-3
CASSLEGTSDADTQYF
>.|.|TRBV7-8|TRBJ2-6
CASSLAAGSGANVLTF
>.|.|TRBV13|TRBJ2-7
CASSHVNYEQYF
>TRBD1|few|TRBV12-3/TRBV12-4|TRBJ2-5
CASSPARTGWETQYF
>.|.|TRBV20-1|TRBJ2-1
CSARPLGYNEQFF
>TRBD1|.|TRBV4-1|TRBJ1-2
CASSQETGEDYGYTF
>TRBD2|many|TRBV7-2|TRBJ2-5
CASSLDDTSGYETQYF
>.|few|TRBV25-1|TRBJ1-5
CASSDRGRNQPQHF
>.|few|TRBV20-1|TRBJ2-4
CSAPRNREEGIQYF
>TRBD1|.|TRBV7-4|TRBJ1-1
CASSSEGQGSNTEAFF
>.|.|TRBV12-3/TRBV12-4|TRBJ1-1
CASSRVNTEAFF
>.|.|TRBV7-9|TRBJ1-1
CASEARPGSQAEAFF
>.|.|TRBV4-3|TRBJ1-5
CASSQEVGGPQHF
>.|.|TRBV5-1|TRBJ1-1
CASSLRFPSSTEAFF
>TRBD1|.|TRBV27|TRBJ2-7
CASSLGGQPYYEQYF
>.|many|TRBV28|TRBJ1-6
CASRRSGQYNSPLHF
>.|.|TRBV4-1|TRBJ2-3
CASSQDRAGGVRTDTQYF
>.|.|TRBV4-1|TRBJ2-7
CASSQEWGYSSYEQYF
>TRBD2|.|TRBV5-1|TRBJ2-3
CASSLGRGGTDTQYF
>.|few|TRBV4-3|TRBJ1-2
CASSQDRRTRNYGYTF
>TRBD1|.|TRBV7-2|TRBJ1-2
CASSHRTGGHYGYTF
>.|.|TRBV12-3/TRBV12-4|TRBJ1-1
CASSSGRNTEAFF
>TRBD2|.|TRBV5-1|TRBJ2-7
CASSPGLAGGVYEQYF
>.|many|TRBV6-1|TRBJ1-6
CASSETGNSPLHF
>TRBD1|.|TRBV7-6|TRBJ2-7
CASSLATGQGYEQYF
>.|few|TRBV9|TRBJ2-1
CASSVAGGPYNEQFF
>TRBD1|once|TRBV7-2|TRBJ1-2
CASSLRGPVYGYTF